The source of this T cell receptor beta chain is a study of blood T cell repertoires in COVID-19. In the study overall: Samples came from the United States, Italy and Spain, spanning acute and convalescent COVID-19. T cells, B-cell-depleted T cells, or PBMCs provided the cDNA or gDNA that served as material.

One Seattle source followed patients from active infection through their disease course. Methods used by the authors: Estimation of nucleated cell counts was performed using reference gene primer amplification. TCRdb's table, derived via immunoSEQ multiplex PCR, lists solely in-frame clones and lacks some. V, J and clone size are those of that table, while D and trimming were read from the DNA. The data hold approximately 170,000 clones, with 80% to 90% observed a single time. Remarks on this clone: The junction does not match germline at one end; this may be a read error.

This clonotype was sampled from a woman in her seventies with COVID-19, enrolled during active disease. Sequencing was done on a sample of peripheral blood.

The CDR3 sequence is CTWRAAFPRPHEKLFF. The CDR3 DNA reads as TGTACCTGGAGGGCAGCGTTCCCACGTCCTCATGAAAAACTGTTTTTT. The gene calls are TRBV30 and TRBJ1-4, with unresolved D. Per the germline V gene, CDR1 is GTSNPN and CDR2 is SVGIG (reference sequence). CDR3 size: 16 residues.